Listed below are T cell receptor beta chains from one sample, sequenced in a study of T cells after yellow fever vaccination. From the 5' RACE reads, TCRdb called clonotypes with MiXCR, one entry per CDR3 protein. This table holds about 260,000 distinct CDR3 sequences, 10% to 15% found once. Source: CD4+ T cells sorted from PBMCs, taken 45 days after the yellow fever booster vaccination. The receptors were gathered from a man aged 30 to 39 who received the YFV17D yellow fever vaccine. The CDR3 runs from the conserved cysteine through the conserved F or W. The order of the fields is V gene, D gene, clone size, J gene, CDR3 DNA, CDR3 protein. A D gene is named only where the DNA matches it firmly. Expanded clones are given a class, and other clones once, few, many or no size at all.

TRBV20-1	TRBD1	few	TRBJ1-2	TGCAGTGCCACAAAGGGACAGAACTATGGCTACACCTTC	CSATKGQNYGYTF
TRBV20-1	-	-	TRBJ2-3	TGCAGTGCTAGAAGTCCCCGCGTCGCAGATACGCAGTATTTT	CSARSPRVADTQYF
TRBV10-3	-	many	TRBJ1-2	TGTGCCATCACCCCAGAAGCTAACTATGGCTACACCTTC	CAITPEANYGYTF
TRBV10-1	-	many	TRBJ2-1	TGCGCCAGCAGTGAGGAGGGAAGAGGCTACAATGAGCAGTTCTTC	CASSEEGRGYNEQFF
TRBV20-1	TRBD2	few	TRBJ2-5	TGCAGTGCTAGAGCTACTAGCGGGATCCTAGAGACCCAGTACTTC	CSARATSGILETQYF
TRBV5-5	TRBD1	-	TRBJ2-3	TGTGCCAGCAGCTTGACGGACAGGGGCAGAGATACGCAGTATTTT	CASSLTDRGRDTQYF
TRBV9	-	-	TRBJ2-7	TGTGCCAGCAACCAGGGTGGGGGAGAGGGATACGAGCAGTACTTC	CASNQGGGEGYEQYF
TRBV6-2/TRBV6-3	-	-	TRBJ1-2	TGTGCCAGGAGTTCCACATGGATTGGAGGCTACACCTTC	CARSSTWIGGYTF
TRBV7-8	-	few	TRBJ1-5	TGTGCCAGCAGCTTAGTCGGCGGGCAGCCCCAGCATTTT	CASSLVGGQPQHF
TRBV4-3	TRBD1	-	TRBJ2-7	TGCGCCAGCAGCCGAGGACAGGGGTCCTACGAGCAGTACTTC	CASSRGQGSYEQYF
TRBV3-1	TRBD1	few	TRBJ2-7	TGTGCCAGCAGCCAAGATCGAACAGGGGTAACCTACGAGCAGTACTTC	CASSQDRTGVTYEQYF
TRBV12-3/TRBV12-4	TRBD1	-	TRBJ2-5	TGTGCCAGCAGTTTATCGGGACAGGGGGAGACCCAGTACTTC	CASSLSGQGETQYF
TRBV28	-	-	TRBJ1-5	TGTGCCAGCAGAATCCCTGATCAGCCCCAGCATTTT	CASRIPDQPQHF
TRBV18	-	-	TRBJ2-5	TGTGCCAGCTCACAGGGCCCAGAGACCCAGTACTTC	CASSQGPETQYF
TRBV5-1	-	-	TRBJ2-3	TGCGCCAGCAGCTCTCCGGAGGGCAGGGCAGATACGCAGTATTTT	CASSSPEGRADTQYF
TRBV5-5	-	-	TRBJ2-3	TGTGCCAGCGGAGACAAGACTAGCACAGATACGCAGTATTTT	CASGDKTSTDTQYF
TRBV11-3	-	-	TRBJ2-1	TGTGCCAGCAGCTTAGAGGGGCAGCGGTACCGATACAATGAGCAGTTCTTC	CASSLEGQRYRYNEQFF
TRBV27	TRBD2	once	TRBJ2-7	TGTGCCAGCAGTTTATCGGGGGGACTACTCGAGCAGTACTTC	CASSLSGGLLEQYF
TRBV24-1	-	few	TRBJ2-5	TGTGCCACCAGTGATCCGACTAGTTTGGAGACCCAGTACTTC	CATSDPTSLETQYF
TRBV7-2	-	-	TRBJ2-5	TGTGCCAGCAGCTTAGTCAGGGCAGAGACCCAGTACTTC	CASSLVRAETQYF
TRBV7-2	-	-	TRBJ2-5	TGTGCCAGCAGCTTCATAAAAGAGACCCAGTACTTC	CASSFIKETQYF
TRBV12-3/TRBV12-4	TRBD2	few	TRBJ2-7	TGTGCCAGCAGTTTAGGCCTGAGGAGCGGGAGGAACGAGCAGTACTTC	CASSLGLRSGRNEQYF
TRBV20-1	-	-	TRBJ2-7	TGCAGTGCTGGACCCGGGAACAGAGCCTACGAGCAGTACTTC	CSAGPGNRAYEQYF
TRBV6-2/TRBV6-3	-	-	TRBJ2-1	TGTGCCAGCAGACCCGGGACCCCCGGGACTGAGCAGTTCTTC	CASRPGTPGTEQFF
TRBV5-6	-	-	TRBJ2-5	TGTGCCAGCAGCCATTGGGGCCAGTGGGAGACCCAGTACTTC	CASSHWGQWETQYF
TRBV7-2	-	few	TRBJ2-7	TGTGCCAGCAGCTTAACTGCGAAAGGCTACGAGCAGTACTTC	CASSLTAKGYEQYF
TRBV6-5	TRBD2	-	TRBJ2-2	TGTGCCAGCAGTTACTCGGGACTAGAAAACGGGGAGCTGTTTTTT	CASSYSGLENGELFF
TRBV5-1	TRBD2	many	TRBJ2-5	TGCGCCAGCAGCACAGGCAGCGGGGAAGAGACCCAGTACTTC	CASSTGSGEETQYF
TRBV5-1	-	many	TRBJ2-7	TGCGCCAGCAGCTTGGAGGCTTCACCCTACGAGCAGTACTTC	CASSLEASPYEQYF
TRBV7-2	-	few	TRBJ2-1	TGTGCCAGCAGCTTCTCACCCACAAGGGGGAATGAGCAGTTCTTC	CASSFSPTRGNEQFF
TRBV7-8	-	few	TRBJ2-7	TGTGCCAGCAGCGGGGCCGCGGGCGAGCAGTACTTC	CASSGAAGEQYF
TRBV7-3	TRBD2	-	TRBJ2-1	TGTGCCAGCAGCTTCGGGACTAGCGAGGGCAATGAGCAGTTCTTC	CASSFGTSEGNEQFF
TRBV7-3	-	-	TRBJ2-1	TGTGCCAGCAGCCCCGCAATGGCAATCTACAATGAGCAGTTCTTC	CASSPAMAIYNEQFF
TRBV7-2	-	-	TRBJ2-1	TGTGCCAGCAGCCCCCAGCAGGGGCCATACCAAAAGTTCTTC	CASSPQQGPYQKFF
TRBV7-9	-	few	TRBJ2-3	TGTGCCAGCAGCCGACCGGGCGTCCCAGATACGCAGTATTTT	CASSRPGVPDTQYF
TRBV15	TRBD1	-	TRBJ2-5	TGTGCCACCAGCCCGGGACAGGGGCAAGAGACCCAGTACTTC	CATSPGQGQETQYF
TRBV6-1	-	-	TRBJ2-4	TGTGCCAGCAGTGGGTCCTGGGACATTCAGTACTTC	CASSGSWDIQYF
TRBV6-2/TRBV6-3	TRBD2	few	TRBJ2-3	TGTGCCAGCAGGACTAGCGGGAGTACTAACACAGATACGCAGTATTTT	CASRTSGSTNTDTQYF
TRBV7-6	-	-	TRBJ2-5	TGTGCCAGCAGCCTACGATCGGAGAGGACCCAGTACTTC	CASSLRSERTQYF
TRBV7-2	-	few	TRBJ2-6	TGTGCCAGCAGCTTAGTATGGGGGTCCGGGGCCAACGTCCTGACTTTC	CASSLVWGSGANVLTF
TRBV5-1	-	few	TRBJ2-7	TGCGCCAGCAGCTTGGGACAGGGAGGTAACGAGCAGTACTTC	CASSLGQGGNEQYF
TRBV20-1	TRBD2	few	TRBJ2-3	TGCAGTGCTAGATCCAGCGGGACCACAGATACGCAGTATTTT	CSARSSGTTDTQYF
TRBV11-2	-	few	TRBJ2-3	TGTGCCAGCAGCTTAATGCAGCGGATGATCCCAATAGATACGCAGTATTTT	CASSLMQRMIPIDTQYF
TRBV20-1	-	few	TRBJ2-7	TGCAGTGCGTTCAGGGTCAGGGTTGAGGAGCAGTACTTC	CSAFRVRVEEQYF
TRBV13	-	few	TRBJ2-1	TGTGCCAGCAGCTCGACCATCTCCGGGGTCAACAATGAGCAGTTCTTC	CASSSTISGVNNEQFF
TRBV12-3/TRBV12-4	-	few	TRBJ1-5	TGTGCCAGCAGGGGGAACAGCGATAATCAGCCCCAGCATTTT	CASRGNSDNQPQHF
TRBV7-2	TRBD2	few	TRBJ2-1	TGTGCCAGCAGCTTAAACTTGGCGGGAGACGAGCAGTTCTTC	CASSLNLAGDEQFF
TRBV28	-	few	TRBJ2-2	TGTGCCAGCAGTTTAATCGGGACAGCGGGCGGGGAGCTGTTTTTT	CASSLIGTAGGELFF